These T cell receptor beta chains were read from a single sample in a study of shared clonotypes between healthy human individuals. Clones were sequenced by immunoSEQ multiplex PCR, and TCRdb holds only the in-frame ones, with some missing. This sample carries about 1.1 million clones, approximately 80% of them seen once, and the ten largest clones take 0.5% to 0.6%. Material for sequencing was memory CD4+ T cells from PBMCs. The receptors shown here come from a young man in good health. Some clones in this sample may be carry-over from other donors' samples. CDR3s include the opening cysteine and the closing phenylalanine or tryptophan.

V,J,CDR3
TRBV7-3,TRBJ2-2,CASSLHLAANTGELFF
TRBV18,TRBJ1-1,CASSPTSTVNTNTEAFF
TRBV5-1,TRBJ1-1,CASSSDVGRAFF
TRBV18,TRBJ1-5,CASSPLGQGSNQPQHF
TRBV4-1,TRBJ2-1,CASSQVKIAGMTTNEQFF
TRBV18,TRBJ2-7,CASSGTSGIQEQYF
TRBV5-1,TRBJ1-1,CASRTGDTEAFF
TRBV5-1,TRBJ2-6,CASSFRPGDAGANVLTF
TRBV11-2,TRBJ1-4,CASSLLINEKLFF
TRBV5-1,TRBJ2-6,CASSPGALSNVLTF
TRBV4-2,TRBJ1-3,CAISSQGSGNTIYF
TRBV7-9,TRBJ2-7,CASSSITGTGTFYEQYF
TRBV2,TRBJ1-1,CASSRQGVAASTEAFF
TRBV4-1,TRBJ1-2,CASSQEGAGRIRGYTF
TRBV11-2,TRBJ2-7,CASSLAQDRGRFNEQYF
TRBV2,TRBJ2-2,CASRGGWTGELFF
TRBV5-1,TRBJ2-3,CASSLAGGLSSDTQYF
TRBV10-3,TRBJ2-1,CAISESMGLGYDEQFF
TRBV29-1,TRBJ2-3,CSVGGQILDTQYF
TRBV4-3,TRBJ2-7,CASSQIRPGGPGEQYF
TRBV28,TRBJ1-4,CASTPAGWNEKLFF
TRBV2,TRBJ1-1,CASSTESGYTEAFF
TRBV9,TRBJ1-2,CASSPRLQGSPGGYTF
TRBV15,TRBJ1-3,CATSKGGNTIYF
TRBV5-5,TRBJ1-4,CASSLDRDPGLFF
TRBV5-4,TRBJ2-2,CASSLGAGANTGELFF
TRBV7-2,TRBJ2-7,CASSTLQASHLYEQYF
TRBV19,TRBJ2-1,CASARPGLAVQGSYNEQFF
TRBV2,TRBJ1-2,CASSEVGFAGYTF
TRBV7-6,TRBJ2-5,CASSGRSGIRETQYF
TRBV29-1,TRBJ1-1,CSVERGGLTEAFF
TRBV9,TRBJ2-1,CASSSGSDPPVEQFF
TRBV28,TRBJ1-4,CASSFIKEKLFF
TRBV11-2,TRBJ1-3,CASRVGLNTIYF
TRBV7-3,.,CASSYKSGTSDYEQYF
TRBV28,TRBJ2-1,CASSLRGFIINEQFF
TRBV7-2,TRBJ2-1,CASSLVRPSGNEQFF
TRBV19,TRBJ2-3,CASSIIAEGDPQYF
TRBV15,TRBJ2-5,CATSRGLAGAQETQYF
TRBV5-6,TRBJ1-2,CASSVQGGGYTF
TRBV6-1,TRBJ2-7,CASSEGGLNYEQYF
TRBV4-1,TRBJ2-3,CASSQARGRERGDTQYF
TRBV4-3,TRBJ2-3,CASSQHLAGGYSDTQYF
TRBV7-3,TRBJ2-4,CASSSSGLDIQYF
TRBV6-1,TRBJ1-2,CASSDRQYGYTF
TRBV5-1,TRBJ2-1,CASSRDFRSYNEQFF
TRBV6-5,TRBJ1-3,CASSPTGTGLNTIYF
TRBV4-3,TRBJ2-3,CASSQEGASVQYF
TRBV7-9,TRBJ2-1,CASSLANRAEGNEQFF
TRBV20-1,TRBJ2-1,CSARVPPEQFF
TRBV7-2,TRBJ2-3,CASSLGLAGGLDTQYF
TRBV19,TRBJ2-7,CASSMLGTAFYEQYF
TRBV29-1,TRBJ2-1,CSVCPGYNEQFF
TRBV6-1,TRBJ2-3,CASVSGSSDTQYF
TRBV25-1,TRBJ1-1,CASSELTGRDTEAFF
TRBV7-2,TRBJ2-7,CASSQDRMSYEQYF
TRBV28,TRBJ1-5,CASSLRGQEPQHF
TRBV6-1,TRBJ2-3,CASSPGPASTDTQYF
TRBV6-5,.,CASSASGSYEQYF